These T cell receptor beta chains were read from a single sample in a study of control samples from healthy donors and cancer patients. Using immunoSEQ multiplex PCR, the repertoire was profiled, and TCRdb retains in-frame clones only, with some absent. The sample includes roughly 130,000 clones, 70% to 90% of them seen just once. The specimen sequenced was blood. The receptors stem from a man aged 50 to 59 in good health. The CDR3 runs from the conserved cysteine through the conserved F or W. Fields, in order: CDR3 length, J gene, V gene, CDR3 protein.

CDR3 length: 17; J gene: TRBJ2-7; V gene: TRBV4-2; CDR3 protein: CASSQGTRGTTFYEQYF
CDR3 length: 16; J gene: TRBJ1-1; V gene: TRBV2; CDR3 protein: CASSTPGTDMNTEAFF
CDR3 length: 16; J gene: TRBJ2-2; V gene: TRBV7-6; CDR3 protein: CASSLFRGADTGELFF
CDR3 length: 15; J gene: TRBJ2-5; V gene: TRBV11-1; CDR3 protein: CASSPSGTSQETQYF
CDR3 length: 15; J gene: TRBJ1-1; V gene: TRBV9; CDR3 protein: CASSVAIGVGTEAFF
CDR3 length: 13; J gene: TRBJ2-7; V gene: TRBV5-4; CDR3 protein: CASTPGHGGEQYF
CDR3 length: 14; J gene: TRBJ1-6; V gene: TRBV27; CDR3 protein: CASSRDRGSSPLHF
CDR3 length: 17; J gene: TRBJ1-2; V gene: TRBV25-1; CDR3 protein: CASSESVRDSPYYGYTF
CDR3 length: 15; J gene: TRBJ2-3; V gene: TRBV24-1; CDR3 protein: CATSDLGSSTDTQYF
CDR3 length: 11; J gene: TRBJ1-1; V gene: TRBV30; CDR3 protein: CASSSGTEAFF
CDR3 length: 15; J gene: TRBJ2-5; V gene: TRBV2; CDR3 protein: CASRPGQTVQETQYF
CDR3 length: 15; J gene: TRBJ1-4; V gene: TRBV7-9; CDR3 protein: CASSSTQGAREKLFF
CDR3 length: 15; J gene: TRBJ1-6; V gene: TRBV6-5; CDR3 protein: CASSYGESYNSPLHF
CDR3 length: 15; J gene: TRBJ1-5; V gene: TRBV6-1; CDR3 protein: CASSEYQTGTLSQHF
CDR3 length: 15; J gene: TRBJ2-7; V gene: TRBV10-3; CDR3 protein: CAISEGRGGVYEQYF
CDR3 length: 13; J gene: TRBJ2-2; V gene: TRBV5-1; CDR3 protein: CASSLVPGGELFF
CDR3 length: 13; J gene: TRBJ1-1; V gene: TRBV7-3; CDR3 protein: CASSQMENTEAFF
CDR3 length: 15; J gene: TRBJ1-1; V gene: TRBV7-2; CDR3 protein: CASSFRGSSNTEAFF
CDR3 length: 15; J gene: TRBJ2-1; V gene: TRBV5-1; CDR3 protein: CASTLRAGGLNEQFF
CDR3 length: 20; J gene: TRBJ2-3; V gene: TRBV24-1; CDR3 protein: CATSEPVTSGGAWSTDTQYF
CDR3 length: 14; J gene: TRBJ1-1; V gene: TRBV27; CDR3 protein: CASSLRTDGTEAFF
CDR3 length: 13; J gene: TRBJ1-1; V gene: TRBV6-5; CDR3 protein: CASPGGMNTEAFF
CDR3 length: 13; J gene: TRBJ1-5; V gene: TRBV6-5; CDR3 protein: CARKAGHEQPQHF
CDR3 length: 13; J gene: TRBJ1-2; V gene: TRBV19; CDR3 protein: CASSIQLNYGYTF
CDR3 length: 11; J gene: TRBJ2-5; V gene: TRBV30; CDR3 protein: CAWRLGETQYF
CDR3 length: 16; J gene: TRBJ2-1; V gene: TRBV5-4; CDR3 protein: CASSPPGPRKYNEQFF
CDR3 length: 14; J gene: TRBJ1-4; V gene: TRBV6-5; CDR3 protein: CASSPDGLREKLFF
CDR3 length: 14; J gene: TRBJ2-7; V gene: TRBV11-2; CDR3 protein: CASSFPGGGAAQYF
CDR3 length: 13; J gene: TRBJ1-1; V gene: TRBV11-2; CDR3 protein: CASSTTDLRGAFF
CDR3 length: 15; J gene: TRBJ1-1; V gene: TRBV30; CDR3 protein: CAWRPREGVFHPAFF
CDR3 length: 15; J gene: TRBJ2-6; V gene: TRBV5-8; CDR3 protein: CASSPQGPGANVLTF
CDR3 length: 13; J gene: TRBJ1-2; V gene: TRBV15; CDR3 protein: CATSGGQNYGYTF
CDR3 length: 14; J gene: TRBJ1-2; V gene: TRBV28; CDR3 protein: CASSSVRTLLGYTF
CDR3 length: 11; J gene: TRBJ1-1; V gene: TRBV30; CDR3 protein: CARQKNTEAFF
CDR3 length: 17; J gene: TRBJ2-7; V gene: TRBV19; CDR3 protein: CASSIFAGTGSSYEQYF
CDR3 length: 24; J gene: TRBJ2-7; V gene: TRBV22-1; CDR3 protein: CPGSAQHTFFPARVWARGSYEQYF
CDR3 length: 17; J gene: TRBJ2-2; V gene: TRBV9; CDR3 protein: CASSANWGEANTGELFF
CDR3 length: 12; J gene: TRBJ2-5; V gene: TRBV4-1; CDR3 protein: CASSPLGGTQYF
CDR3 length: 12; J gene: TRBJ1-2; V gene: TRBV30; CDR3 protein: CAWTGDAYGYTF
CDR3 length: 19; J gene: TRBJ2-5; V gene: TRBV28; CDR3 protein: CASSFPRRVAGLYQETQYF
CDR3 length: 13; J gene: TRBJ2-7; V gene: TRBV11-1; CDR3 protein: CASSADRTYEQYF
CDR3 length: 13; J gene: TRBJ1-2; V gene: TRBV6-5; CDR3 protein: CASSYVANYGYTF
CDR3 length: 12; J gene: TRBJ2-1; V gene: TRBV11-2; CDR3 protein: CASSTAGNEQFF
CDR3 length: 16; J gene: TRBJ1-3; V gene: TRBV6-5; CDR3 protein: CASSYLTGLSGNTIYF
CDR3 length: 15; J gene: TRBJ2-5; V gene: TRBV5-1; CDR3 protein: CASSLVGALQETQYF